This T cell receptor (beta chain) came from a study of blood T cell repertoires in COVID-19. As for the study in general: Sample material is recorded as cDNA or gDNA derived from T cells, B-cell-depleted T cells, or PBMCs.

TCRdb's table, derived via immunoSEQ multiplex PCR, lists solely in-frame clones and lacks some. The sample shows 400,000 to 450,000 clones, 89% of them seen only once. The sample was peripheral blood. The TCR originated in a woman between 35 and 50 years old with COVID-19, enrolled during active disease.

For the CDR3, the DNA is TGTGCCAGCAGCTTGACTTCCGGGACAGGTGGATCACCCCTCCACTTT. This codes for CASSLTSGTGGSPLHF. The chain is built from TRBV7-9 and TRBJ1-6; TRBD1 aligns across 8 bases. From germline, CDR1 is SEHNR and CDR2 FQNEAQ (reference sequence). This CDR3 has 16 residues. Losses at the gene ends were 3 bases for V and 10 bases for J; bases not matched to a gene: 11. Using reference TRBV7-9 and TRBJ1-6 for the parts outside the CDR3, the full variable domain is DTGVSQNPRHKITKRGQNVTFRCDPISEHNRLYWYRQTLGQGPEFLTYFQNEAQLEKSRLLSDRFSAERPKGSFSTLEIQRTEQGDSAMYLCASSLTSGTGGSPLHFGNGTRLTVT.